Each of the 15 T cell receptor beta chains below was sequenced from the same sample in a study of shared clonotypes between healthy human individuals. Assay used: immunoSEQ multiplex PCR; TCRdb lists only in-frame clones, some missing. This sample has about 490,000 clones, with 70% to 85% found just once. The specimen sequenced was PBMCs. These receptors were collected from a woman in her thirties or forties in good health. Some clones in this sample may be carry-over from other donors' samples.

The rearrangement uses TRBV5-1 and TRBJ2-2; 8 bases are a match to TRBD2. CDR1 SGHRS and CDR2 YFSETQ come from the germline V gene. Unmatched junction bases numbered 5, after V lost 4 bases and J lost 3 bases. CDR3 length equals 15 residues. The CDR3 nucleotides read TGCGCCAGCAGCGCAAGCGGGAGTGACACCGGGGAGCTGTTTTTT. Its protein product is CASSASGSDTGELFF.

CDR3: CASSQRTGGSEQFF. The CDR3 DNA reads TGCGCCAGCAGCCAACGAACAGGGGGAAGTGAGCAGTTCTTC. The chain has TRBV4-1 and TRBJ2-1; 8 bases line up with TRBD1. Per germline, CDR1 MGHRA and CDR2 YSYEKL. The V segment lost 2 bases and the J segment 9 bases; nucleotides outside the gene matches: 6. This CDR3 has 14 residues.

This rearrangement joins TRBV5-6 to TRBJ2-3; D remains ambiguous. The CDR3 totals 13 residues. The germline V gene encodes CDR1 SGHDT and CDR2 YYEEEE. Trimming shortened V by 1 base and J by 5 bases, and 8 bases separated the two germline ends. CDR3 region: CASSLIAEDTQYF. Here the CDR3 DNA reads TGTGCCAGCAGCTTGATCGCTGAAGATACGCAGTATTTT.

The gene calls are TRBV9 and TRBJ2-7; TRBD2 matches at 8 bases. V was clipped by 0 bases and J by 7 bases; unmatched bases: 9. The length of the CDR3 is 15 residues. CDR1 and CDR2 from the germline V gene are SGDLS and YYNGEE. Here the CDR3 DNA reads TGTGCCAGCAGCGTAGGAAGTAGCGGGATCAGGGAGCAGTACTTC. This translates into CASSVGSSGIREQYF.

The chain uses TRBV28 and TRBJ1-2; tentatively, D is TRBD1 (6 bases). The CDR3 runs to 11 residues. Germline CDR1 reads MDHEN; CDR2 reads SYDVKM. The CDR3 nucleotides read TGTGCGAGCGGGGGGGCCTATGGCTACACCTTC. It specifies CASGGAYGYTF.

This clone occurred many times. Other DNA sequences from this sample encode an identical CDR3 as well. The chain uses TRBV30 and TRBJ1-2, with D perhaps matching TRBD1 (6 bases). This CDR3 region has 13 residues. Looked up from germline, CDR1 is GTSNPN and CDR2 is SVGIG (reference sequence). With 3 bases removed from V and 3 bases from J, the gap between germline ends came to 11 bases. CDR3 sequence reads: CAWRQGNDYGYTF. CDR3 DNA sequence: TGTGCCTGGAGACAGGGCAATGACTATGGCTACACCTTC. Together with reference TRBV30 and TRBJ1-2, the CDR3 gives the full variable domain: SQTIHQWPATLVQPVGSPLSLECTVEGTSNPNLYWYRQAAGRGLQLLFYSVGIGQISSEVPQNLSASRPQDRQFILSSKKLLLSDSGFYLCAWRQGNDYGYTFGSGTRLTVV.

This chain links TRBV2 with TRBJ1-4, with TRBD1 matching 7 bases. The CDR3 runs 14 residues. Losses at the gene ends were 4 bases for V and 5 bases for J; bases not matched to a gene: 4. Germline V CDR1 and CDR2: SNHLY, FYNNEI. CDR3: CASSVQGMNEKLFF. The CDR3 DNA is TGTGCCAGCAGTGTACAGGGGATGAATGAAAAACTGTTTTTT. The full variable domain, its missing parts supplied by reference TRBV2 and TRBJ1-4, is EPEVTQTPSHQVTQMGQEVILRCVPISNHLYFYWYRQILGQKVEFLVSFYNNEISEKSEIFDDQFSVERPDGSNFTLKIRSTKLEDSAMYFCASSVQGMNEKLFFGSGTQLSVL.

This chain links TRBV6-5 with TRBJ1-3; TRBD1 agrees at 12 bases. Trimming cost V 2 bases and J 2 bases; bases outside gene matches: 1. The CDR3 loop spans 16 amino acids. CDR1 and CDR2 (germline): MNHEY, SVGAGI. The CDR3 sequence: CASSYGTGGPGNTIYF. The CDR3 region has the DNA TGTGCCAGCAGTTACGGGACAGGGGGCCCTGGAAACACCATATATTTT.

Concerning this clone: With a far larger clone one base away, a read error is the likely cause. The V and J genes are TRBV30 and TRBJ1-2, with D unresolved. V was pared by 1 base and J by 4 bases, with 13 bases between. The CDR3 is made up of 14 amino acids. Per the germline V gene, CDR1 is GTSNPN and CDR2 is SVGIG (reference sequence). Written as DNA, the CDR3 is TGTGCCTGGAGTGCCGGGCCTTCCTTCTATGGCTACACCTTC. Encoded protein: CAWSAGPSFYGYTF.

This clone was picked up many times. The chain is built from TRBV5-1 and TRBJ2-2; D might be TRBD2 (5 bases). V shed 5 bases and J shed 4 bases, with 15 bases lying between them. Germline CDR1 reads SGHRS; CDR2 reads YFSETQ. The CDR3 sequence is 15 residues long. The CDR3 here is CASSLPDEGTGELFF. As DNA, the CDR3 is TGCGCCAGCAGTTTACCCGATGAGGGCACCGGGGAGCTGTTTTTT.

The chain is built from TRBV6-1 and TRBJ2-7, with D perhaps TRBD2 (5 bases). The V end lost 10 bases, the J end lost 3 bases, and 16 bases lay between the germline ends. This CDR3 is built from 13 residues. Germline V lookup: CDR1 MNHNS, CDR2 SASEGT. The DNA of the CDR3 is TGTGCCACTCCGGACCAGCGGCTCTACGAGCAGTACTTC. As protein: CATPDQRLYEQYF.

The CDR3, as DNA: TGTGCCAGCAAGCAACAGGGCTCCCCGGGGCAGTACTTC. This sequence encodes CASKQQGSPGQYF. The chain uses TRBV14 and TRBJ2-7, with a tentative D call TRBD1 (6 bases). The CDR3 is made up of 13 amino acids. The germline V gene has CDR1 SGHDN and CDR2 FVKESK. V lost 7 bases and J lost 9, with 19 bases in between.

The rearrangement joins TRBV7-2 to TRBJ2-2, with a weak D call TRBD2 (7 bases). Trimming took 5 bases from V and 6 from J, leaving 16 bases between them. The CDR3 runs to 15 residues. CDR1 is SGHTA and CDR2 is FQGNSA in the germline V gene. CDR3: CASSVGGAVAGELFF. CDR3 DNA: TGTGCCAGCAGCGTAGGGGGGGCGGTTGCCGGGGAGCTGTTTTTT.

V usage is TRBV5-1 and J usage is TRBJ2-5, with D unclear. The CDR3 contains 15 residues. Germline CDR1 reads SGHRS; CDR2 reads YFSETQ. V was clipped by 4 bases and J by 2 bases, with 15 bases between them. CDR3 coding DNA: TGCGCCAGCAGCAGAGCGCAGGTTTTACAAGAGACCCAGTACTTC. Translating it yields CASSRAQVLQETQYF.

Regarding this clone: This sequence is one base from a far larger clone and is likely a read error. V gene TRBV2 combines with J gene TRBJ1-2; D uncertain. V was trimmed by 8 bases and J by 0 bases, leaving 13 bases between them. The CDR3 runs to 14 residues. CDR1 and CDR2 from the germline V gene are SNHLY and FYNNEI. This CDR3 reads CASHGGYSNYGYTF. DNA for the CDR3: TGTGCCAGCCACGGCGGGTATTCTAACTATGGCTACACCTTC. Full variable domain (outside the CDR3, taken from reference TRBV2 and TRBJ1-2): EPEVTQTPSHQVTQMGQEVILRCVPISNHLYFYWYRQILGQKVEFLVSFYNNEISEKSEIFDDQFSVERPDGSNFTLKIRSTKLEDSAMYFCASHGGYSNYGYTFGSGTRLTVV.